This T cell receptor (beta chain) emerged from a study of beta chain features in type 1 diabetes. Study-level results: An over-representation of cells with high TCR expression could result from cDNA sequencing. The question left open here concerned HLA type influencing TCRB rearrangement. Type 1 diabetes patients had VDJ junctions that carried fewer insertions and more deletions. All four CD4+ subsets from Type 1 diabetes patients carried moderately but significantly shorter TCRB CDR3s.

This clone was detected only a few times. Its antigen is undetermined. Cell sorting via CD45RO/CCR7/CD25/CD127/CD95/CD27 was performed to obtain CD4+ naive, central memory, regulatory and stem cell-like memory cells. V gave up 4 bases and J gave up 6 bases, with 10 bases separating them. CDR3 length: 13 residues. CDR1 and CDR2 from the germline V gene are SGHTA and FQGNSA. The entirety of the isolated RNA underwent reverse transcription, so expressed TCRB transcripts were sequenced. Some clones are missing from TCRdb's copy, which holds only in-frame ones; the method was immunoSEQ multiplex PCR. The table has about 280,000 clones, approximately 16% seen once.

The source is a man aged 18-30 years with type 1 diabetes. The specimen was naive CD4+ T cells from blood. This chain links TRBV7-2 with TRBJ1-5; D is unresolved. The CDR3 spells CASSSAGIQPQHF. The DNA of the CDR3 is TGTGCCAGCAGCTCCGCCGGGATTCAGCCCCAGCATTTT.